This record covers a single T cell receptor beta chain. Antigen specificity is unknown. Every donor gave approximately 10 milliliters of peripheral blood. Next came a second PCR, run for roughly 7 to 12 cycles, which used a sample-barcoded 5' primer along with a J-beta primer mix. A single record per CDR3 protein comes from TCRdb applying MiXCR to the 5' RACE reads. This sample carries 650,000 or so distinct CDR3 sequences, 52% of them seen once, and the ten largest clones take around an eighth. The sample comes from a study of blood T cells in healthy people across ages. Findings and caveats of the study: Any conclusive comparison of naive versus antigen-experienced cells was prevented by using unsorted PBMCs. For the donors, CMV status was unknown and possibly confounded expanded clonotype changes.

The CDR3 covers 11 residues. V was cut by 8 bases and J by 3 bases, with 6 bases left in between. Sample: blood. This sequence joins TRBV12-3 or TRBV12-4 and TRBJ2-3; D may be TRBD2 (6 bases). This TCR was sampled from a woman aged 80 or older in good health. As DNA, the CDR3 is TGTGCCAGCGGACTAACAGATACGCAGTATTTT. Translating gives CASGLTDTQYF.